These 8 T cell receptor beta chains share one sample of origin, sequenced in a study of blood T cell repertoires in COVID-19. Sequenced by immunoSEQ multiplex PCR; TCRdb stores in-frame clones only, minus some. Seen here are around 300,000 clones, around 90% observed once, and the top ten hold roughly 1.1%. The sample comprised PBMCs or T cells enriched from blood (not recorded which). The receptors come from a woman under 40 who had recovered from COVID-19.

The genes are TRBV24-1 and TRBJ2-7; 8 bases are shared with TRBD2. J gave up 6 bases and V 2 bases, and 5 bases lay outside the gene matches. Germline V gene data show CDR1 as KGHDR and CDR2 as SFDVKD. This CDR3 has 14 amino acids. The CDR3 DNA sequence: TGTGCCACCAGTGATTCCCGGACTAGCTTCGAGCAGTACTTC. Translated, it gives CATSDSRTSFEQYF.

The chain carries TRBV10-3 and TRBJ2-3; 7 nucleotides align to TRBD2. This CDR3 contains 13 residues. V trimming: 7 bases; J trimming: 3 bases; junction bases outside the gene matches: 4. Germline CDR1 and CDR2: ENHRY and SYGVKD. The CDR3 nucleotides are TGTGCCATCACTAGCGGATTAACAGATACGCAGTATTTT. This gives the protein CAITSGLTDTQYF.

The V call is TRBV7-8, the J call TRBJ2-3, with D possibly TRBD1 on 6 matching bases. Per the germline V gene, CDR1 is SGHVS and CDR2 is FQNEAQ. The CDR3 has 14 amino acids. V dropped 1 base and J dropped 1 base, with 6 bases sitting between them. CDR3 protein: CASSLGTGTDTQYF. The CDR3 region has the DNA TGTGCCAGCAGCTTAGGGACAGGCACAGATACGCAGTATTTT.

The J gene is TRBJ2-4, the V gene TRBV7-9, with a tentative D call TRBD2 (6 bases). The CDR3 extends over 15 amino acids. Per the germline V gene, CDR1 is SEHNR and CDR2 is FQNEAQ (reference sequence). With 5 bases removed from V and 0 bases from J, the gap between germline ends came to 11 bases. The CDR3 sequence is CASSPWDLAKNIQYF. The CDR3 DNA reads as TGTGCCAGCAGCCCGTGGGACTTAGCCAAAAACATTCAGTACTTC. Together with reference TRBV7-9 and TRBJ2-4, the CDR3 gives the full variable domain: DTGVSQNPRHKITKRGQNVTFRCDPISEHNRLYWYRQTLGQGPEFLTYFQNEAQLEKSRLLSDRFSAERPKGSFSTLEIQRTEQGDSAMYLCASSPWDLAKNIQYFGAGTRLSVL.

The J gene is TRBJ2-2, the V gene TRBV2; D may be TRBD1 (5 bases). V lost 3 bases and J 6 bases, leaving 11 bases between the germline ends. This CDR3 is built from 14 residues. Germline loops: CDR1 SNHLY, CDR2 FYNNEI. The CDR3: CASSDQGSAGELFF. The CDR3 region has the DNA TGTGCCAGCAGTGATCAGGGAAGTGCCGGGGAGCTGTTTTTT.

This sequence joins TRBV5-8 and TRBJ1-5; D not certain. The V gene's germline CDR1 is SGHTS and CDR2 YDEGEE. Between the trimmed V and J ends, which lost 0 bases and 0 bases, there was a span of 10 bases. CDR3 size: 16 residues. The CDR3, as DNA: TGTGCCAGCAGCTTGGGGACGGACTATAGCAATCAGCCCCAGCATTTT. Amino acid sequence: CASSLGTDYSNQPQHF.

The chain carries TRBV19 and TRBJ1-5, with D maybe TRBD1 (6 bases). The length of the CDR3 is 15 residues. V was clipped by 7 bases and J by 2 bases, with 15 bases between them. Germline-derived CDR1 and CDR2 are LNHDA and SQIVND (reference sequence). The CDR3 sequence is CASKTGRGRNQPQHF. The CDR3 DNA follows: TGTGCCAGTAAAACAGGGAGAGGTCGCAATCAGCCCCAGCATTTT.

This clone was seen a few times. The chain couples TRBV5-5 to TRBJ1-6; possibly TRBD1 for D (6 bases). The CDR3 consists of 13 residues. The germline V and J ends were trimmed by 1 base and 17 bases, with 16 bases remaining between them. From germline, CDR1 is SGHKS and CDR2 YYEKEE (reference sequence). The CDR3 coding sequence is TGTGCCAGCAGCTTGTGGGACACCGGCTGGTTCCACTTT. Protein sequence: CASSLWDTGWFHF.